This T cell receptor beta chain originates from a study of cytomegalovirus exposure and HLA in healthy donors. Whole-study context: Earlier results showed roughly 110 million unique TCR beta sequences derived from roughly 180 million T cells.

Study observations and caveats: Researchers left out some V segments, among them TRBV6-2 and TRBV6-3, as indistinguishable.

Details on this clone: As yet, its antigen is unknown.

The length of the CDR3 is 16 residues. The trim removed 3 bases at V and 8 bases at J, leaving 15 bases unmatched. Germline CDR1 is LNHDA and CDR2 is SQIVND (reference sequence). PCR primers comprised 60 Vbeta and 13 Jbeta primers. The data were produced by immunoSEQ multiplex PCR, yet TCRdb's version contains in-frame clones alone and is incomplete. The sample has hundreds of thousands of clones, over 80% seen once. The clonotype originates from a boy aged 2 to 10 in good health and CMV-seronegative. Material for sequencing was PBMCs. The V call is TRBV19, the J call TRBJ1-2; 7 bases fit TRBD1. DNA for the CDR3: TGTGCCAGTAGTATCTGGACTCGGGACAGTGTCTACGGCTACACCTTC. It encodes CASSIWTRDSVYGYTF.